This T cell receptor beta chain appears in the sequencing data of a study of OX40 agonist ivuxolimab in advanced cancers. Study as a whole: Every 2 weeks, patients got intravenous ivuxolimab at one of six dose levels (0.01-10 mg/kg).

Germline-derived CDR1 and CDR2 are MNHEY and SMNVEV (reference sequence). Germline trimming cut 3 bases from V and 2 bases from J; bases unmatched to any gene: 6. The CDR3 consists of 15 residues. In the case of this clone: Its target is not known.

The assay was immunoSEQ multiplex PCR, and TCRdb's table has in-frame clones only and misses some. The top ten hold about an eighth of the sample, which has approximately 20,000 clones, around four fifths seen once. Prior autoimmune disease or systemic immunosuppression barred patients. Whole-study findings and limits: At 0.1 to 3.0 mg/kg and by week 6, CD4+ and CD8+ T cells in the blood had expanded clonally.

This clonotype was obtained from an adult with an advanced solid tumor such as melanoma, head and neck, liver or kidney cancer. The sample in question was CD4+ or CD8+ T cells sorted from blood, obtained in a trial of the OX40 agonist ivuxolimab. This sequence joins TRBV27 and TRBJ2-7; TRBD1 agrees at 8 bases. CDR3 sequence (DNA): TGTGCCAGCAGTTTTTCCGGACAGGGACCCTACGAGCAGTACTTC. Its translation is CASSFSGQGPYEQYF.